These 18 T cell receptor beta chains share one sample of origin, sequenced in a study of T cells after yellow fever vaccination. Each CDR3 protein is one row after TCRdb ran MiXCR on the 5' RACE reads. The sample has over 120,000 distinct CDR3 sequences; 5% to 7.5% are singletons. Specimen: CD4+ T cells sorted from PBMCs, collected 10 days after the yellow fever booster vaccination. These receptors were collected from a man younger than 45 who received the YFV17D yellow fever vaccine.

This clonotype was picked up many times. V and J are TRBV6-5 and TRBJ2-3, with 8 bases identical to TRBD1. V gave up 3 bases and J gave up 3 bases; unmatched junction bases: 5. Germline values: CDR1 MNHEY, CDR2 SVGAGI. CDR3 size: 15 residues. The CDR3 DNA reads as TGTGCCAGCAGTTATTCTTACAGGGGGACAGATACGCAGTATTTT. Translation gives CASSYSYRGTDTQYF.

The chain recombines TRBV28 with TRBJ2-7; 8 bases agree with TRBD2. This CDR3 is built from 13 residues. V trimming: 10 bases; J trimming: 4 bases; junction bases outside the gene matches: 9. Germline CDR1 is MDHEN and CDR2 is SYDVKM. CDR3 bases: TGTGCCACCCGGGGGGGAGTGGGGTACGAGCAGTACTTC. It encodes CATRGGVGYEQYF. The whole variable domain, remainder taken from reference TRBV28 and TRBJ2-7, is DVKVTQSSRYLVKRTGEKVFLECVQDMDHENMFWYRQDPGLGLRLIYFSYDVKMKEKGDIPEGYSVSREKKERFSLILESASTNQTSMYLCATRGGVGYEQYFGPGTRLTVT.

In DNA form, the CDR3 reads TGTGCCAGCTCACCAGGGGCCGGGGGAACACTTTACAATGAGCAGTTCTTC. This codes for CASSPGAGGTLYNEQFF. The chain links TRBV18 to TRBJ2-1; D may be TRBD2 (6 bases). Germline V lookup: CDR1 KGHSH, CDR2 LQKENI. Deletions cut 2 bases from V and 4 bases from J, with 18 bases between. The CDR3 runs to 17 residues.

The CDR3 DNA sequence: TGTGCCAGCAGACCGGGACAGGGGAAAGGCTACACCTTC. It yields the protein CASRPGQGKGYTF. V gene TRBV3-1 combines with J gene TRBJ1-2, with 10 bases aligning to TRBD1. The length of the CDR3 is 13 residues. The V segment lost 6 bases and the J segment 8 bases; nucleotides outside the gene matches: 6. Germline V CDR1 and CDR2: LGHDT, YNNKEL (reference sequence).

At least ten counts were recorded for this clonotype. The chain recombines TRBV10-3 with TRBJ2-2; D possibly uses TRBD1 or TRBD2 (6 bases each). The germline V gene encodes CDR1 ENHRY and CDR2 SYGVKD. CDR3 length equals 16 residues. V was cut by 6 bases and J by 1 base, with 15 bases left in between. As DNA, the CDR3 is TGTGCCATCAGCCCCTCGGGGGCTGTGAACACCGGGGAGCTGTTTTTT. Translation gives CAISPSGAVNTGELFF.

This clonotype was counted many times. V gene TRBV7-9 combines with J gene TRBJ2-1; 12 bases map to TRBD1. Losses at the gene ends were 2 bases for V and 8 bases for J; bases not matched to a gene: 4. The CDR3 spans 15 residues. CDR1 SEHNR and CDR2 FQNEAQ come from the germline V gene (reference sequence). The CDR3 region has the DNA TGTGCCAGCAGCTTATCGGGACAGGGGGCGCATGAGCAGTTCTTC. Amino acid sequence: CASSLSGQGAHEQFF.

At least ten counts were recorded for this clonotype. The chain is built from TRBV20-1 and TRBJ1-5, with 8 positions matching TRBD1. Germline V gene sequence: CDR1 DFQATT, CDR2 SNEGSKA (reference sequence). CDR3 size: 14 residues. V shed 4 bases and J 6 bases; nucleotides not matched to a gene: 8. The CDR3 region has the DNA TGCAGTGCTACCATACAGGGGGGAAGTCAGCCCCAGCATTTT. Amino acids: CSATIQGGSQPQHF.

This clonotype was found many times. The chain uses TRBV20-1 and TRBJ2-5; no clear D. There are 13 residues in the CDR3. Trimming cost V 0 bases and J 2 bases, with 7 bases left between them. From germline, CDR1 is DFQATT and CDR2 SNEGSKA (reference sequence). The CDR3 sequence: CSARDSMQETQYF. CDR3 in DNA: TGCAGTGCTAGAGACAGCATGCAAGAGACCCAGTACTTC.

In this sample, this clonotype turned up many times. The chain's CDR3 is CASSYSGGVAKNIQYF. CDR3 nucleotide sequence: TGTGCCAGCAGTTACTCCGGAGGCGTAGCCAAAAACATTCAGTACTTC. The rearrangement joins TRBV6-2 or TRBV6-3 to TRBJ2-4, with D tentatively TRBD2 (5 bases). The CDR3 has 16 residues. V was pared by 0 bases and J by 0 bases, with 9 bases between. The germline CDR1 and CDR2 sequences are MNHEY and SVGEGT.

This clonotype appeared many times. The gene calls are TRBV12-3 or TRBV12-4 and TRBJ2-3; D is uncertain. The CDR3 totals 12 residues. Trimming shortened V by 4 bases and J by 2 bases, and 4 bases separated the two germline ends. The CDR3 DNA reads TGTGCCAGCAGTTATATCACAGATACGCAGTATTTT. Translated, it gives CASSYITDTQYF.

This clonotype was seen at least ten times. The chain employs TRBV12-3 or TRBV12-4 and TRBJ1-5; 10 bases agree with TRBD1. V shed 2 bases, J shed 2 bases, and the junction held 6 bases outside the gene matches. The CDR3 spans 17 residues. The CDR3 nucleotides read TGTGCCAGCAGTTTAATTGGACAGGGGGGGGGCAATCAGCCCCAGCATTTT. Its protein is CASSLIGQGGGNQPQHF.

This clonotype was counted many times. The V call is TRBV5-6, the J call TRBJ2-7; tentatively, D is TRBD1 (5 bases). The germline gives CDR1 SGHDT, CDR2 YYEEEE. V was cut by 4 bases and J by 3 bases, with 14 bases left in between. CDR3 size: 14 residues. This CDR3 reads CASSTDNNVYEQYF. The CDR3 DNA sequence: TGTGCCAGCAGCACGGACAATAATGTCTACGAGCAGTACTTC.

This clonotype was observed at least ten times. This chain links TRBV5-5 with TRBJ1-3; D is unresolved. V was clipped by 5 bases and J by 0 bases, with 9 bases between them. The CDR3 covers 14 residues. Germline V gene lookup returns CDR1 SGHKS and CDR2 YYEKEE (reference sequence). The CDR3 reads CASREGGSGNTIYF. As DNA, the CDR3 is TGTGCCAGCAGAGAGGGTGGCTCTGGAAACACCATATATTTT.

V usage is TRBV28 and J usage is TRBJ1-2; no clear D. This CDR3 region has 13 residues. V was trimmed by 7 bases and J by 8 bases, leaving 17 bases between them. From germline, CDR1 is MDHEN and CDR2 SYDVKM. The CDR3 DNA reads TGTGCCAGCACCCCCCCCGCGTCCGTCGGCTACACCTTC. Its translation: CASTPPASVGYTF.

This clonotype was found a few times. The gene calls are TRBV18 and TRBJ1-5; D not certain. The CDR3 sequence is 16 residues long. Germline V CDR1 and CDR2: KGHSH, LQKENI. V lost 3 bases, J lost 2 bases, and 14 bases lay in between. The CDR3 sequence: CASSPPGLGGNQPQHF. As DNA, the CDR3 is TGTGCCAGCTCACCCCCCGGCCTCGGAGGCAATCAGCCCCAGCATTTT.

This clonotype was recorded at least ten times. The CDR3 DNA sequence: TGCAGTGCTTGGGGGGCGGGATCGTCGGATACGCAGTATTTT. Translating gives CSAWGAGSSDTQYF. V is TRBV20-1 and J is TRBJ2-3; D possibly matches TRBD1 or TRBD2 (6 bases each). The germline V gene has CDR1 DFQATT and CDR2 SNEGSKA (reference sequence). This CDR3 contains 14 residues. V was pared by 5 bases and J by 6 bases, with 18 bases between.

This clonotype was counted at least ten times. The chain has TRBV7-2 and TRBJ2-3; 14 bases align to TRBD2. Unmatched junction bases numbered 8, after V lost 3 bases and J lost 0 bases. CDR1 and CDR2 (germline): SGHTA, FQGNSA. This CDR3 region has 19 residues. The CDR3, as DNA: TGTGCCAGCAGCTTGCGGGGACTAGCGGGGGTTACTAGCACAGATACGCAGTATTTT. This translates into CASSLRGLAGVTSTDTQYF. Complete variable domain (other parts from reference TRBV7-2 and TRBJ2-3): GAGVSQSPSNKVTEKGKDVELRCDPISGHTALYWYRQSLGQGLEFLIYFQGNSAPDKSGLPSDRFSAERTGGSVSTLTIQRTQQEDSAVYLCASSLRGLAGVTSTDTQYFGPGTRLTVL.

In this sample, this clonotype turned up a few times. The chain links TRBV5-1 to TRBJ1-6; the D is unclear. Germline V gene sequence: CDR1 SGHRS, CDR2 YFSETQ. The CDR3 covers 15 residues. Between the trimmed V and J ends, which lost 4 bases and 9 bases, there was a span of 17 bases. CDR3 residues: CASSPKTGLGSPLHF. The CDR3 DNA is TGCGCCAGCAGCCCAAAGACGGGGTTGGGTTCACCCCTCCACTTT.